This T cell receptor beta chain was recorded in a study of T cell responses to AZD1222 COVID-19 vaccine. Study information: Second-dose recipients at about 4 or about 12 weeks were treated as one pooled group. Study-level points and caveats: The donor group comprised mostly white British people and more females; the analysis possibly underestimated clonal diversity. Sampling that yielded the repertoires occurred only after the peak T cell response.

This clone was counted a single time. What it binds is not known. Assay used: immunoSEQ multiplex PCR; TCRdb lists only in-frame clones, some missing. The table has about 130,000 clones, around 94% seen once; the top ten hold around 7%. Germline V lookup: CDR1 SNHLY, CDR2 FYNNEI. Trimming removed 7 bases from V and 3 bases from J, with 21 bases in between. The CDR3 consists of 17 residues. Material: peripheral blood, obtained on day 0 of AZD1222 vaccination. The chain links TRBV2 to TRBJ1-4; TRBD1 is a possible D gene (6 bases). This clonotype was obtained from an adult in good health. The CDR3 here is CASKVGTQVGANEKLFF. CDR3 DNA sequence: TGTGCCAGCAAGGTTGGGACACAGGTCGGGGCTAATGAAAAACTGTTTTTT.